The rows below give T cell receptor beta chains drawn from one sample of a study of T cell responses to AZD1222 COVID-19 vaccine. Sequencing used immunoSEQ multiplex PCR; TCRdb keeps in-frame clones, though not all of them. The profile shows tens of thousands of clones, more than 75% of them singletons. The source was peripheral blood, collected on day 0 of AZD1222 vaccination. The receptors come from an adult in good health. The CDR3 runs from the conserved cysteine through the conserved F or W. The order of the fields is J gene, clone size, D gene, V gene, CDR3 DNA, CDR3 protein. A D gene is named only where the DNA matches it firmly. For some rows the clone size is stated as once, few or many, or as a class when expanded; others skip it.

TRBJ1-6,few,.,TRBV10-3,TGTGCCATCAGTGAGTCGGAGTCTCTGGGGAAGAATTCACCCCTCCACTTT,CAISESESLGKNSPLHF
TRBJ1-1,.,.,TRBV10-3,TGTGCCATCAGTGAGTCGATGGGGGACACTGAAGCTTTCTTT,CAISESMGDTEAFF
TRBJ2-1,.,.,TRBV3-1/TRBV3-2,TGTGCCAGCAGCCAAGTCCCCAACTCCTACAATGAGCAGTTCTTC,CASSQVPNSYNEQFF
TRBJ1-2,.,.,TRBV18,TGTGCCAGCTCACCCCCCTGGGATGACTATGGCTACACCTTC,CASSPPWDDYGYTF
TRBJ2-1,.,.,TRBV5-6,TGTGCCAGCAGCTTGGATAGGGGGGTTGAGTTCTTC,CASSLDRGVEFF
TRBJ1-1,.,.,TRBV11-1,TGTGCCAGCAGCTTAAGGGCAGAGAGCAGTGAAGCTTTCTTT,CASSLRAESSEAFF
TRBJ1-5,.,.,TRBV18,TGTGCCAGCTCACCACCGGTCGGGGAAGGGGATCAGCCCCAGCATTTT,CASSPPVGEGDQPQHF
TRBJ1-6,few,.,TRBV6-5,TGTGCCAGCAGTTCCGGGACGGGGATGATGGGTTCACCCCTCCACTTT,CASSSGTGMMGSPLHF
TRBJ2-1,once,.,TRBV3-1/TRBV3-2,TGTGCCAGCAGCCAAGAGCGGGCGGGGAATGAGCAGTTCTTC,CASSQERAGNEQFF
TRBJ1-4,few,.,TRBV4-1,TGCGCCAGCAGCCAAGAAAGGGGCAGCGCACGATTTTTT,CASSQERGSARFF
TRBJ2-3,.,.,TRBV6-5,TGTGCCAGCAGCCGGGCTAGCGCAGCAGATACGCAGTATTTT,CASSRASAADTQYF
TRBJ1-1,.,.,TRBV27,TGTGCCAGCAGTTACAGGATGAACACTGAAGCTTTCTTT,CASSYRMNTEAFF
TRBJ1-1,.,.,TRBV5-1,TGCGCCAGCAGCTTGGTGACGAACACTGAAGCTTTCTTT,CASSLVTNTEAFF
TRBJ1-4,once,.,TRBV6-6,TGTGCCAGCAGTTTCCAGCACGGAAGTAATGAAAAACTGTTTTTT,CASSFQHGSNEKLFF
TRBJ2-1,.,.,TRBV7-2,TGTGCCAGCAGCTTAGGACAGGTCAATGAGCAGTTCTTC,CASSLGQVNEQFF
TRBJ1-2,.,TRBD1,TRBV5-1,TGCGCCAGCAGCTTTAGACAGGGATCGAACTATGGCTACACCTTC,CASSFRQGSNYGYTF
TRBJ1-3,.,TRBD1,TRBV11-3,TGTGCCAGCAGCTCGCGGGACAGGGTAGCCGGAGACACCATATATTTT,CASSSRDRVAGDTIYF
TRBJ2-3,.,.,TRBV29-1,TGCAGCGTTAGGGATAACACAGATACGCAGTATTTT,CSVRDNTDTQYF
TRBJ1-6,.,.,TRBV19,TGTGCCAGTAGTGTACAGGGTATCTATTCACCCCTCCACTTT,CASSVQGIYSPLHF
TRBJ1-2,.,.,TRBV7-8,TGTGCCAGCAGCTCTCAAACCGCGTGGACAGCTAACTATGGCTACACCTTC,CASSSQTAWTANYGYTF
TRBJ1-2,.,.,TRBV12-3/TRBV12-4,TGTGCCAGCAGTTGGGGAACCTATGGCTACACCTTC,CASSWGTYGYTF
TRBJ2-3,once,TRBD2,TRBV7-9,TGTGCCAGCAGCTTTTTGACTAGCGGGAACACAGATACGCAGTATTTT,CASSFLTSGNTDTQYF
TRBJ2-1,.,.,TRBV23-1,TGCGCCAGCAGTCCCCTAAGCGAATTATCCTACAATGAGCAGTTCTTC,CASSPLSELSYNEQFF
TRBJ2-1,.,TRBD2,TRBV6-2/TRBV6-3,TGTGCCAGCAGTTGGGTGCGGGCTAGCGGTCACAATGAGCAGTTCTTC,CASSWVRASGHNEQFF
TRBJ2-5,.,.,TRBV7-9,TGTGCCAGCAGCGCCTCCGGGGCGGGGAAAGAGACCCAGTACTTC,CASSASGAGKETQYF
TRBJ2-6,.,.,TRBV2,TGTGCCAGCCGCGGGTCGGGAGCCGGGGCCAACGTCCTGACTTTC,CASRGSGAGANVLTF
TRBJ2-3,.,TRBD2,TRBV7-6,TGTGCCAGCAGCTCTCTTAGCGGGTTAAGCACAGATACGCAGTATTTT,CASSSLSGLSTDTQYF
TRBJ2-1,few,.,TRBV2,TGTGCCAGCACCCTAGAGGGGGGGAGCTCCTACAATGAGCAGTTCTTC,CASTLEGGSSYNEQFF
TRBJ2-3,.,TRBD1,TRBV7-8,TGTGCCAGCAGCAACGACAGGGGCGTGGATACGCAGTATTTT,CASSNDRGVDTQYF
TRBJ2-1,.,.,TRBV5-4,TGTGCCAGCAGCTTGAAGCAGGGTAGCGATGAGCAGTTCTTC,CASSLKQGSDEQFF
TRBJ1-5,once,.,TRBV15,TGTGCCACCGGCTCGAAAATAGGGGGCAATCAGCCCCAGCATTTT,CATGSKIGGNQPQHF
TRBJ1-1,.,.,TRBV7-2,TGTGCCAGCAGCATACAGGGTTTCACTGAAGCTTTCTTT,CASSIQGFTEAFF
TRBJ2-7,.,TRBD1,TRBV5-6,TGTGCCAGCAGCTCCCTTGGGACAGGGGGGCTCGAGCAGTACTTC,CASSSLGTGGLEQYF
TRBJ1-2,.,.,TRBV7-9,TGTGCCAGCAGCTTAGTAAGGGCGAAAGGCACCTTC,CASSLVRAKGTF
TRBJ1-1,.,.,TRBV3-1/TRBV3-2,TGTGCCAGCAGCCAAGCGGGGGAGGTCTTGGCGGCTTTCTTT,CASSQAGEVLAAFF
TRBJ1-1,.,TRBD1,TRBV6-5,TGTGCCAGCAGTACCTTACAGGGGACCACTGAAGCTTTCTTT,CASSTLQGTTEAFF
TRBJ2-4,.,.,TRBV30,TGTGCCTGGAGTGTATCGGGAGTTCGAAACATTCAGTACTTC,CAWSVSGVRNIQYF
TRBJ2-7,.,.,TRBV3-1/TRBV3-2,TGTGCCAGCAGCCGCCAGACCTACGAGCAGTACTTC,CASSRQTYEQYF
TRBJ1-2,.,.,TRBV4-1,TGCGCCAGCAGCCAACGGGACGCACAGGGTGGTGGCTACACCTTC,CASSQRDAQGGGYTF
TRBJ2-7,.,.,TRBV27,TGTGCCAGCAGTTTGGGACCTTGGTACGAGCAGTACTTC,CASSLGPWYEQYF
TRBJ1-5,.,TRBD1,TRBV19,TGTGCCAGTAGCCCCGACTCCCGGGACAGGGCTAATCAGCCCCAGCATTTT,CASSPDSRDRANQPQHF
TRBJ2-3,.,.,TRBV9,TGTGCCAGCAGCGTTTCAACGGGAGCAAATACGCAGTATTTT,CASSVSTGANTQYF
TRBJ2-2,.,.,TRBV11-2,TGTGCCAGCACCACACAGAACACCGGGGAGCTGTTTTTT,CASTTQNTGELFF
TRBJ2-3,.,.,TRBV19,TGTGCCAGTAGTATAGGGATGAGCCCAGATACGCAGTATTTT,CASSIGMSPDTQYF
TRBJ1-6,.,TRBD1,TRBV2,TGTGCCAGCAAGGACAGGGTCAATAATTCACCCCTCCACTTT,CASKDRVNNSPLHF
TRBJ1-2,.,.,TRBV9,TGTGCCAGCAGCGCCCAGACGGTGGGTGACTACACCTTC,CASSAQTVGDYTF
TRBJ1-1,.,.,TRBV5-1,TGCGCCAGCAGCACAACAGGGTCCGGGTTTGGCACTGAAGCTTTCTTT,CASSTTGSGFGTEAFF
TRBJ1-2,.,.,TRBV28,TGTGCCAGCAGTTTAGGGGCCTATGGCTACACCTTC,CASSLGAYGYTF